This T cell receptor beta chain is from a study of post-analysis software for immune sequencing data. The wider study: Progressive-relapsing, secondary progressive and relapsing-remitting multiple sclerosis were among the disease courses included. Findings of the study overall: Relative to controls, patients had about five TRBV segments at higher frequency, with TRBV5-6, TRBV5-1 and TRBV20-1 among these. Batch-matched samples strongly co-clustered by F measure. Significantly lower normalized Chao1 diversity was seen in multiple sclerosis patients than in controls.

Included in the TCR beta cDNA libraries were unique molecular identifiers. Input populations of 1 to 10 million T cells gave rise to roughly 0.5 million cDNA molecules. TCRdb reprocessed the PCR reads via MiXCR and lists one record per CDR3 protein. Among about 430,000 distinct CDR3 sequences, more than 30% were seen once, and the ten largest hold 6.5% to 8%. V shed 3 bases and J shed 0 bases, with 8 bases lying between them. This CDR3 contains 14 residues. In regard to this clonotype: The antigen is unknown.

The genes are TRBV12-3 or TRBV12-4 and TRBJ2-5; either TRBD1 or TRBD2 may supply D (5 bases each). The TCR comes from a girl aged 2 to 9 with multiple sclerosis. The sequenced sample was blood. In DNA form, the CDR3 reads TGTGCCAGCAGTTTGGGGGACCACCAAGAGACCCAGTACTTC. It specifies CASSLGDHQETQYF.